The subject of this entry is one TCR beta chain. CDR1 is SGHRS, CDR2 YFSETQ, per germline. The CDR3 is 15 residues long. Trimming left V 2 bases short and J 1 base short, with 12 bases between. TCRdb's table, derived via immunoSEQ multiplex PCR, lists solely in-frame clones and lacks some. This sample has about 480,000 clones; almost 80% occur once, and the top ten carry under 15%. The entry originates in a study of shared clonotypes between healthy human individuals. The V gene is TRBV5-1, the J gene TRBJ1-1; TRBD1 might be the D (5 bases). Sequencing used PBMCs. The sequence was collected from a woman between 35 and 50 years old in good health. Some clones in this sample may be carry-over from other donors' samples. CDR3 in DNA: TGCGCCAGCAGCTTCGGGGCTCTTGGGAACACTGAAGCTTTCTTT. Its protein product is CASSFGALGNTEAFF.